This is a list of T cell receptor beta chains from one sample in a study of blood T cells in healthy people across ages. TCRdb re-derived calls from the 5' RACE reads in MiXCR, one entry per CDR3 protein. Of over 1,500,000 distinct CDR3 sequences in the sample, 49% are singletons; the top ten hold approximately 2%. The sequencing input was blood. These receptors were obtained from a woman aged 35 to 49 in good health. CDR3s include the opening cysteine and the closing phenylalanine or tryptophan. Each record gives: CDR3 length, D gene, J gene, V gene, clone size, CDR3 protein, CDR3 DNA. The D gene is left open where the match is weak. Rows may omit the clone size; those that give it use once, few, many or a size class.

CDR3 length: 18; D gene: .; J gene: TRBJ2-3; V gene: TRBV12-3/TRBV12-4; clone size: .; CDR3 protein: CASSLSKGASTYTDTQYF; CDR3 DNA: TGTGCCAGCAGTTTAAGTAAAGGGGCATCTACGTACACAGATACGCAGTATTTT
CDR3 length: 15; D gene: .; J gene: TRBJ2-7; V gene: TRBV27; clone size: .; CDR3 protein: CASSPDPSGVCEQYF; CDR3 DNA: TGTGCCAGCAGTCCCGACCCATCAGGGGTCTGCGAGCAGTACTTC
CDR3 length: 17; D gene: TRBD2; J gene: TRBJ2-1; V gene: TRBV9; clone size: few; CDR3 protein: CASSVTPRSGGDSEQFF; CDR3 DNA: TGTGCCAGCAGCGTAACCCCCCGGAGCGGGGGGGATAGTGAGCAGTTCTTC
CDR3 length: 16; D gene: .; J gene: TRBJ1-2; V gene: TRBV6-5; clone size: .; CDR3 protein: CASSHDRGGFNCGYTF; CDR3 DNA: TGTGCCAGCAGCCACGACAGAGGAGGTTTTAACTGTGGCTACACCTTC
CDR3 length: 15; D gene: .; J gene: TRBJ2-1; V gene: TRBV20-1; clone size: .; CDR3 protein: CSAREGRLAGNEQFF; CDR3 DNA: TGCAGTGCTAGAGAGGGCAGGTTAGCAGGCAATGAGCAGTTCTTC
CDR3 length: 14; D gene: TRBD1; J gene: TRBJ2-7; V gene: TRBV7-3; clone size: .; CDR3 protein: CASRYDRAYNEQYF; CDR3 DNA: TGTGCCAGCAGGTACGACAGGGCCTACAATGAGCAGTACTTC
CDR3 length: 15; D gene: TRBD2; J gene: TRBJ2-5; V gene: TRBV4-1; clone size: few; CDR3 protein: CASSQASGGGETQYF; CDR3 DNA: TGCGCCAGCAGCCAAGCTAGCGGGGGGGGAGAGACCCAGTACTTC
CDR3 length: 14; D gene: .; J gene: TRBJ2-3; V gene: TRBV4-3; clone size: .; CDR3 protein: CASSQTGIADTQYF; CDR3 DNA: TGCGCCAGCAGCCAAACAGGGATAGCAGATACGCAGTATTTT
CDR3 length: 14; D gene: TRBD1; J gene: TRBJ2-7; V gene: TRBV18; clone size: few; CDR3 protein: CASSSDRALYEQYF; CDR3 DNA: TGTGCCAGCTCCTCGGACAGGGCCCTATACGAGCAGTACTTC
CDR3 length: 15; D gene: .; J gene: TRBJ2-1; V gene: TRBV7-9; clone size: .; CDR3 protein: CASEDSRLQYNEQFF; CDR3 DNA: TGTGCCAGCGAGGACAGCCGTCTTCAATACAATGAGCAGTTCTTC
CDR3 length: 14; D gene: .; J gene: TRBJ2-1; V gene: TRBV10-3; clone size: many; CDR3 protein: CAISGTTEYNEQFF; CDR3 DNA: TGTGCCATCAGTGGGACGACCGAATACAATGAGCAGTTCTTC
CDR3 length: 14; D gene: .; J gene: TRBJ2-5; V gene: TRBV20-1; clone size: .; CDR3 protein: CSARGGGQQATQYF; CDR3 DNA: TGCAGTGCTAGGGGGGGTGGTCAACAAGCGACCCAGTACTTC
CDR3 length: 10; D gene: .; J gene: TRBJ1-1; V gene: TRBV29-1; clone size: .; CDR3 protein: CSVRDTEAFF; CDR3 DNA: TGCAGCGTTCGGGACACTGAAGCTTTCTTT
CDR3 length: 13; D gene: TRBD1; J gene: TRBJ1-2; V gene: TRBV4-2; clone size: few; CDR3 protein: CASSQSDRVGYTF; CDR3 DNA: TGTGCCAGCAGCCAGTCCGACAGGGTCGGCTACACCTTC
CDR3 length: 13; D gene: .; J gene: TRBJ1-2; V gene: TRBV20-1; clone size: .; CDR3 protein: CSARGDRFYGYTF; CDR3 DNA: TGCAGTGCGCGGGGAGACAGGTTCTATGGCTACACCTTC
CDR3 length: 17; D gene: TRBD1; J gene: TRBJ2-5; V gene: TRBV11-2; clone size: .; CDR3 protein: CASSLALSGGSDRTQYF; CDR3 DNA: TGTGCCAGCAGCTTAGCGCTGTCAGGGGGCTCTGATCGGACCCAGTACTTC
CDR3 length: 15; D gene: .; J gene: TRBJ1-2; V gene: TRBV9; clone size: .; CDR3 protein: CVSSVPPSEPHGYTF; CDR3 DNA: TGTGTCAGCAGCGTGCCCCCCTCAGAGCCCCATGGCTACACCTTC
CDR3 length: 13; D gene: .; J gene: TRBJ1-2; V gene: TRBV7-2; clone size: many; CDR3 protein: CASSSGGGYGYTF; CDR3 DNA: TGTGCCAGCAGTTCCGGGGGGGGCTATGGCTACACCTTC
CDR3 length: 14; D gene: .; J gene: TRBJ2-1; V gene: TRBV7-6; clone size: .; CDR3 protein: CASSLALRNNEQFF; CDR3 DNA: TGTGCCAGCAGCTTAGCGCTTCGAAACAATGAGCAGTTCTTC
CDR3 length: 14; D gene: .; J gene: TRBJ1-2; V gene: TRBV20-1; clone size: many; CDR3 protein: CSVRPGNLEVGYTF; CDR3 DNA: TGCAGTGTCCGGCCGGGGAATTTAGAGGTTGGCTACACCTTC
CDR3 length: 14; D gene: .; J gene: TRBJ2-7; V gene: TRBV7-9; clone size: .; CDR3 protein: CASSLGRSGSEQYF; CDR3 DNA: TGTGCCAGCAGCTTAGGTCGCAGTGGATCCGAGCAGTACTTC
CDR3 length: 14; D gene: .; J gene: TRBJ2-7; V gene: TRBV5-1; clone size: many; CDR3 protein: CASSSRTDSYEQYF; CDR3 DNA: TGCGCCAGCAGCTCACGGACGGACTCCTACGAGCAGTACTTC
CDR3 length: 18; D gene: TRBD1; J gene: TRBJ2-7; V gene: TRBV27; clone size: .; CDR3 protein: CASSPTWLPGQVTHEQYF; CDR3 DNA: TGTGCCAGCAGCCCAACCTGGCTCCCGGGACAGGTCACTCACGAGCAGTACTTC
CDR3 length: 18; D gene: TRBD2; J gene: TRBJ2-5; V gene: TRBV4-1; clone size: once; CDR3 protein: CASSQGPRISGFQETQYF; CDR3 DNA: TGCGCCAGCAGCCAAGGGCCTAGGATTAGCGGGTTCCAAGAGACCCAGTACTTC
CDR3 length: 14; D gene: TRBD2; J gene: TRBJ2-5; V gene: TRBV20-1; clone size: .; CDR3 protein: CSASLSGARETQYF; CDR3 DNA: TGCAGTGCTAGTCTTAGCGGGGCCCGAGAGACCCAGTACTTC
CDR3 length: 15; D gene: .; J gene: TRBJ2-1; V gene: TRBV24-1; clone size: few; CDR3 protein: CATSDLNRGGNEQFF; CDR3 DNA: TGTGCCACCAGTGATTTGAACAGGGGAGGCAATGAGCAGTTCTTC
CDR3 length: 13; D gene: .; J gene: TRBJ2-7; V gene: TRBV14; clone size: .; CDR3 protein: CASSLQGYSEQYF; CDR3 DNA: TGTGCCAGCAGCCTACAGGGCTATTCCGAGCAGTACTTC
CDR3 length: 15; D gene: .; J gene: TRBJ1-2; V gene: TRBV5-6; clone size: .; CDR3 protein: CASSLGGQGPYGYTF; CDR3 DNA: TGTGCCAGCAGCTTGGGAGGCCAGGGCCCTTATGGCTACACCTTC
CDR3 length: 12; D gene: .; J gene: TRBJ1-1; V gene: TRBV5-1; clone size: .; CDR3 protein: CSSSGAEPEAFF; CDR3 DNA: TGCTCCAGCAGCGGGGCCGAACCTGAAGCTTTCTTT
CDR3 length: 15; D gene: .; J gene: TRBJ1-2; V gene: TRBV27; clone size: .; CDR3 protein: CASSLSVGLGYGYTF; CDR3 DNA: TGTGCCAGCAGTTTATCGGTGGGCCTCGGATATGGCTACACCTTC
CDR3 length: 16; D gene: TRBD1; J gene: TRBJ2-1; V gene: TRBV7-2; clone size: .; CDR3 protein: CASSPATGGGHNEQFF; CDR3 DNA: TGTGCCAGCAGCCCTGCTACAGGGGGCGGCCACAATGAGCAGTTCTTC
CDR3 length: 12; D gene: .; J gene: TRBJ1-2; V gene: TRBV24-1; clone size: few; CDR3 protein: CATSDPAGGYTF; CDR3 DNA: TGTGCCACCAGTGACCCGGCGGGGGGCTACACCTTC
CDR3 length: 15; D gene: TRBD1; J gene: TRBJ2-7; V gene: TRBV12-3/TRBV12-4; clone size: few; CDR3 protein: CASRTSGTGLPEQYF; CDR3 DNA: TGTGCCAGCAGGACCTCCGGGACAGGGTTGCCCGAGCAGTACTTC
CDR3 length: 16; D gene: .; J gene: TRBJ1-2; V gene: TRBV5-1; clone size: .; CDR3 protein: CASSPDAHVGFSGYTF; CDR3 DNA: TGCGCCAGCAGCCCAGACGCACATGTAGGGTTCTCCGGCTACACCTTC
CDR3 length: 16; D gene: TRBD1; J gene: TRBJ1-2; V gene: TRBV5-1; clone size: .; CDR3 protein: CASSLEIPGQLYGYTF; CDR3 DNA: TGCGCCAGCAGCTTGGAGATACCGGGACAGCTCTATGGCTACACCTTC
CDR3 length: 15; D gene: .; J gene: TRBJ2-3; V gene: TRBV20-1; clone size: few; CDR3 protein: CSARVRRSVTDTQYF; CDR3 DNA: TGCAGTGCTAGAGTAAGGCGGTCAGTCACAGATACGCAGTATTTT
CDR3 length: 15; D gene: .; J gene: TRBJ2-7; V gene: TRBV6-2/TRBV6-3; clone size: .; CDR3 protein: CASSYLPVKGYEQYF; CDR3 DNA: TGTGCCAGCAGTTACCTTCCGGTCAAGGGCTACGAGCAGTACTTC
CDR3 length: 16; D gene: .; J gene: TRBJ2-3; V gene: TRBV4-3; clone size: .; CDR3 protein: CASSQVAAANTDTQYF; CDR3 DNA: TGCGCCAGCAGCCAAGTGGCGGCGGCGAACACAGATACGCAGTATTTT
CDR3 length: 15; D gene: .; J gene: TRBJ2-1; V gene: TRBV20-1; clone size: .; CDR3 protein: CSARDWGGADNEQFF; CDR3 DNA: TGCAGTGCTAGAGATTGGGGGGGGGCGGACAATGAGCAGTTCTTC
CDR3 length: 20; D gene: TRBD2; J gene: TRBJ2-3; V gene: TRBV3-1; clone size: few; CDR3 protein: CASSQESWKRGGHDTDTQYF; CDR3 DNA: TGTGCCAGCAGCCAAGAGAGCTGGAAGCGGGGGGGCCACGACACAGATACGCAGTATTTT
CDR3 length: 15; D gene: TRBD2; J gene: TRBJ2-3; V gene: TRBV15; clone size: .; CDR3 protein: CATSRLAEPTDTQYF; CDR3 DNA: TGTGCCACCAGCAGACTAGCGGAGCCCACAGATACGCAGTATTTT
CDR3 length: 15; D gene: .; J gene: TRBJ2-5; V gene: TRBV3-1; clone size: .; CDR3 protein: CASSQDTRFLETQYF; CDR3 DNA: TGTGCCAGCAGCCAGGACACTAGGTTTCTCGAGACCCAGTACTTC
CDR3 length: 16; D gene: TRBD2; J gene: TRBJ2-3; V gene: TRBV5-1; clone size: few; CDR3 protein: CASSYGAGTSTDTQYF; CDR3 DNA: TGCGCCAGCAGCTACGGAGCGGGGACTAGCACAGATACGCAGTATTTT
CDR3 length: 14; D gene: .; J gene: TRBJ1-6; V gene: TRBV20-1; clone size: .; CDR3 protein: CSAREQGPNSPLHF; CDR3 DNA: TGCAGTGCTAGAGAACAGGGCCCCAATTCACCCCTCCACTTT
CDR3 length: 11; D gene: .; J gene: TRBJ1-6; V gene: TRBV28; clone size: .; CDR3 protein: CASSSLGPLHF; CDR3 DNA: TGTGCCAGCAGCTCCCTAGGACCCCTCCACTTT
CDR3 length: 15; D gene: TRBD1; J gene: TRBJ2-5; V gene: TRBV18; clone size: .; CDR3 protein: CASSPKDRHQETQYF; CDR3 DNA: TGTGCCAGCTCACCCAAGGACAGGCACCAAGAGACCCAGTACTTC
CDR3 length: 15; D gene: TRBD2; J gene: TRBJ2-1; V gene: TRBV20-1; clone size: .; CDR3 protein: CSARKERGDHNEQFF; CDR3 DNA: TGCAGTGCCCGAAAGGAGCGGGGGGATCACAATGAGCAGTTCTTC
CDR3 length: 14; D gene: TRBD1; J gene: TRBJ1-1; V gene: TRBV6-2/TRBV6-3; clone size: .; CDR3 protein: CASSTGGRSTEAFF; CDR3 DNA: TGTGCCAGCAGTACAGGGGGCCGGAGCACTGAAGCTTTCTTT
CDR3 length: 14; D gene: .; J gene: TRBJ2-4; V gene: TRBV12-3/TRBV12-4; clone size: .; CDR3 protein: CASSFEGLTNIQYF; CDR3 DNA: TGTGCCAGCAGTTTCGAGGGATTAACAAACATTCAGTACTTC
CDR3 length: 16; D gene: .; J gene: TRBJ2-7; V gene: TRBV5-1; clone size: few; CDR3 protein: CASSLDIPPPLDEQYF; CDR3 DNA: TGCGCCAGCAGCTTGGATATACCGCCTCCCCTTGACGAGCAGTACTTC
CDR3 length: 14; D gene: TRBD1; J gene: TRBJ2-3; V gene: TRBV7-2; clone size: .; CDR3 protein: CASTRDRITDTQYF; CDR3 DNA: TGTGCCAGCACCCGGGACAGGATAACAGATACGCAGTATTTT
CDR3 length: 13; D gene: .; J gene: TRBJ2-7; V gene: TRBV6-2/TRBV6-3; clone size: few; CDR3 protein: CASSYPKGGEQYF; CDR3 DNA: TGTGCCAGCAGTTACCCTAAAGGGGGCGAGCAGTACTTC
CDR3 length: 15; D gene: .; J gene: TRBJ1-1; V gene: TRBV6-5; clone size: .; CDR3 protein: CASSMDRSGNTEAFF; CDR3 DNA: TGTGCCAGCAGCATGGACCGAAGCGGGAACACTGAAGCTTTCTTT
CDR3 length: 15; D gene: TRBD1; J gene: TRBJ1-2; V gene: TRBV6-5; clone size: .; CDR3 protein: CASRISGGRRYGYTF; CDR3 DNA: TGTGCCAGCAGGATTTCAGGGGGCCGGCGCTATGGCTACACCTTC